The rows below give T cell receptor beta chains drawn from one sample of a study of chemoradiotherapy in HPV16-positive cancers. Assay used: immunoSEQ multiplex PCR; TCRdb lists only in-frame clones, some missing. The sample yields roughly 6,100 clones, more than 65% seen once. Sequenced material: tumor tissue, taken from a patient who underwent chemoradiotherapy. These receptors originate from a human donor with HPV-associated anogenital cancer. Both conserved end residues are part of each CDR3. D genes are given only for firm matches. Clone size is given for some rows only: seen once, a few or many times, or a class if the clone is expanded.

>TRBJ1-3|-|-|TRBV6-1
CASVRYLGGNTIYF
TGTGCCAGCGTCCGCTATCTGGGAGGGAACACCATATATTTT
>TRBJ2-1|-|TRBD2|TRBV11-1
CASSYNSGRASVEQFF
TGTGCCAGCAGCTACAACAGCGGGAGGGCCTCTGTTGAGCAGTTCTTC
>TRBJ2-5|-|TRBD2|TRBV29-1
CSADLASGFLQYF
TGCAGCGCTGACCTCGCTAGCGGGTTTCTTCAGTACTTC
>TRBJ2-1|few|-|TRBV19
CASSPDAGDSGGEQFF
TGTGCCAGTAGTCCAGACGCCGGAGATTCTGGGGGTGAGCAGTTCTTC
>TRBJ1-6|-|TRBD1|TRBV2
CASRQGSGLSPLHF
TGTGCCAGCAGACAGGGGTCGGGGCTTTCACCCCTCCACTTT
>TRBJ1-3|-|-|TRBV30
CAWSGGGTLHSGNTIYF
TGTGCCTGGAGCGGCGGCGGGACCCTCCACTCTGGAAACACCATATATTTT
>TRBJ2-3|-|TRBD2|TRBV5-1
CASRETSGSGTDTQYF
TGCGCCAGCAGAGAAACTAGCGGGAGTGGAACAGATACGCAGTATTTT
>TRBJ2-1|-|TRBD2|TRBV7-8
CASSLGLAGDTGLWKQFF
TGTGCCAGCAGCTTAGGACTAGCGGGAGATACCGGGTTGTGGAAGCAGTTCTTC
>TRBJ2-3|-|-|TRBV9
CASTRDTDTQYF
TGTGCCAGCACCAGGGACACAGATACGCAGTATTTT
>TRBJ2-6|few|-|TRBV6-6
CASYSGTAGANVLTF
TGTGCCAGCTACTCCGGTACCGCTGGGGCCAACGTCCTGACTTTC
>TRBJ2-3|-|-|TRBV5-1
CASSLIPVTDTQYF
TGCGCCAGCAGCTTGATACCGGTCACAGATACGCAGTATTTT
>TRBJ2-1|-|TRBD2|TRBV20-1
CSARGLDEQFF
TGCAGTGCTAGGGGACTAGATGAGCAGTTCTTC
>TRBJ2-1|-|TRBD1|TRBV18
CASSPDREKQFF
TGTGCCAGCTCCCCGGACAGGGAAAAGCAGTTCTTC
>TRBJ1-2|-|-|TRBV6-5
CASSYSGTGNYGYTF
TGTGCCAGCAGTTACTCGGGAACCGGGAACTATGGCTACACCTTC
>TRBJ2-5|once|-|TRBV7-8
CASSRPGTQYF
TGTGCCAGCAGTCGCCCCGGAACCCAGTACTTC